This TCR beta chain was captured by sequencing in a study of T cell changes during pregnancy in multiple sclerosis. Data came from immunoSEQ multiplex PCR; TCRdb stores just in-frame clones and leaves some out. The data hold tens of thousands of clones, with around 90% observed a single time. Looked up from germline, CDR1 is MDHEN and CDR2 is SYDVKM. The V and J ends lost 4 bases and 1 base respectively, with 17 bases between them. CDR3 length: 17 residues. The chain carries TRBV28 and TRBJ1-5; the D gene is possibly TRBD1 (6 bases). This sequence was found in a female donor with multiple sclerosis, enrolled in a pregnancy study. The material was CD4+ T cells from peripheral blood mononuclear cells, obtained in the second trimester of pregnancy. CDR3 nucleotides: TGTGCCAGCAGTTCCCCGAGGGGGGGAGCGAGCAATCAGCCCCAGCATTTT. Its protein product is CASSSPRGGASNQPQHF.